This paragraph reports one TCR beta chain. This clonotype has a count of ten or more. Its antigen is unknown. No base-level quality is on record; no much larger clone is a single base apart. The record originates from a study of response to subunit inactivated influenza vaccine (dated by TCRdb to the late 2010s). As for the study more broadly: Deep quantitative profiling of the T cell receptor repertoire was used in the study to follow responses to a trivalent subunit inactivated influenza vaccine. The investigation overall reported the following: The authors proposed that each seasonal influenza vaccination may bring in only a limited number of new T cells.

From the cysteine through the phenylalanine, the CDR3 covers 14 amino acids. Only the CDR3 DNA is retained, 42 bases long and in frame from the first base. Per the germline V gene, SGHRS is the CDR1 and YFSETQ is the CDR2. Trimming removed 4 bases from V and 6 bases from J; the gene matches leave 5 bases unexplained. Libraries were prepared through RT-PCR. Reads for this sample came from an Illumina HiSeq 2500. In-frame beta chains were kept once TCRdb had trimmed the public reads at Q25 with fastp and called clones with MiXCR. Rows with one shared CDR3 protein collapse into an entry with the most common genes and DNA. Present in this sample are some 540,000 distinct CDR3 sequences, under 30% of which were seen just once. The ten largest account for 2.5% to 3.5% of the sample. The same sample was also used in a study of T cells expressing NK-cell markers. Per that second paper: TCR beta cDNA libraries were made by 5'RACE template switching that added a universal primer site and unique molecular identifiers. Three sorted T-cell subsets (CD3+CD56+NKG2C+, CD3+CD56+NKG2C- and CD3+CD56-NKG2C+) from fewer than 10 donors had their TCR beta-chain repertoires profiled. Among the eight sequenced donors, seven were HCMV-seropositive and one was HCMV-seronegative. To restrict sorting to alphabetaTCR-expressing T cells, an anti-gammadeltaTCR antibody was added in several experiments. In a handful of donors, the dominant CD3+CD56+NKG2C+ clonotypes were among the top 10 CD8+ clonotypes and accounted for about 1.0-7.5% of CD8+ T cells. Those dominant clonotypes were again the most abundant among CD3+CD56-NKG2C+ cells in a handful of donors, at roughly 25-60.1%. Whether the expanded NKG2C-expressing T cell clones were specific for HCMV antigens was left unclear. Randomly selected healthy volunteers, three men and five women, were used as the eight sequenced donors. A commercial ELISA kit detecting HCMV-specific IgG in serum was used to determine HCMV serostatus. Ficoll density gradient centrifugation was used to isolate peripheral blood mononuclear cells from blood. CD4+ and CD8+ T cells were isolated from PBMC by magnetic immunoseparation with Miltenyi isolation kits. cDNA synthesis was primed from the TCR beta constant segment, followed by two successive PCR amplification steps. The libraries were sequenced on Illumina HiSeq 2000/2500, MiSeq or NextSeq, producing 2 x 150 bp reads. MIGEC handled demultiplexing of the reads and grouping by UMI, while MiTCR was used to assemble and quantify clonotypes. To remove erroneous sequences, TCR cDNA sequences were retained only when supported by two or more reads. The tcR package was used for downstream repertoire analysis, and clonotypes were matched between fractions using CDR3 nucleotide sequence together with V segment. Antigen specificity was annotated against VDJdb with VDJmatch, allowing one amino acid substitution in CDR3.

Sequenced material: CD4+ T cells sorted from PBMCs, taken approximately 12 days after vaccination. The clonotype originates from a man aged 45-60 years who received an inactivated influenza vaccine. Donor details come from another sample of the same person, matched by shared clones. The rearrangement joined TRBV5-1 to TRBJ2-2, with 8 middle bases fitting TRBD1. The nucleotide sequence is TGCGCCAGCAGCATCGGGACAGGACCCGGGGAGCTGTTTTTT. This gives the protein CASSIGTGPGELFF.